This is a list of T cell receptor beta chains from one sample in a study of blood T cells in healthy people across ages. TCRdb re-called the 5' RACE reads with MiXCR, one entry per CDR3 protein. This table has about 1.4 million distinct CDR3 sequences, approximately 60% appearing once. What was sequenced was blood. The receptors derive from a man aged 18 to 35 in good health. The CDR3 runs from the conserved cysteine through the conserved F or W. The D gene is left open where the match is weak. Expanded clones are given a class, and other clones once, few, many or no size at all.

D gene: NA
J gene: TRBJ1-5
V gene: TRBV7-8
clone size: NA
CDR3 DNA: TGTGCCAGCAGCTACGATAACGCTAATCAGCCCCAGCATTTT
CDR3 protein: CASSYDNANQPQHF

D gene: NA
J gene: TRBJ2-4
V gene: TRBV27
clone size: NA
CDR3 DNA: TGTGCCAGCAGTTACAGCCGGGACGGCACCCAGTACTTC
CDR3 protein: CASSYSRDGTQYF

D gene: TRBD1
J gene: TRBJ2-7
V gene: TRBV12-3/TRBV12-4
clone size: NA
CDR3 DNA: TGTGCCAGCAGTCCCCAGTTGGACAGGGGTTCCTACGAGCAGTACTTC
CDR3 protein: CASSPQLDRGSYEQYF

D gene: TRBD2
J gene: TRBJ2-3
V gene: TRBV20-1
clone size: NA
CDR3 DNA: TGTAGTGCTAGAATAACTAGCGACACAGATACGCAGTATTTT
CDR3 protein: CSARITSDTDTQYF

D gene: TRBD1
J gene: TRBJ2-3
V gene: TRBV2
clone size: NA
CDR3 DNA: TGTGCCAGCAGTGAAGATGGGACAGGAGAAGCAGATACGCAGTATTTT
CDR3 protein: CASSEDGTGEADTQYF

D gene: NA
J gene: TRBJ1-2
V gene: TRBV29-1
clone size: NA
CDR3 DNA: TGCAGCGTTTTCCGGGAACGTAGTACAGGGAAAGACTATGGCTACACCTTC
CDR3 protein: CSVFRERSTGKDYGYTF

D gene: TRBD2
J gene: TRBJ2-4
V gene: TRBV12-3/TRBV12-4
clone size: NA
CDR3 DNA: TGTGCCAGCAGTTTTAAGCGGGGGATTTCAAACATTCAGTACTTC
CDR3 protein: CASSFKRGISNIQYF

D gene: NA
J gene: TRBJ2-3
V gene: TRBV29-1
clone size: NA
CDR3 DNA: TGCAGCGCCCACGGACATCCTTACGCAGATACGCAGTATTTT
CDR3 protein: CSAHGHPYADTQYF

D gene: NA
J gene: TRBJ2-4
V gene: TRBV4-3
clone size: NA
CDR3 DNA: TGCGCCAGCAGCCAGGATTCGATTGGGGAGCAGTACTTC
CDR3 protein: CASSQDSIGEQYF

D gene: NA
J gene: TRBJ1-2
V gene: TRBV7-9
clone size: NA
CDR3 DNA: TGTGCCAGCAGCTTAGCTGCGATGGAGGGGAACTATGGCTACACCTTC
CDR3 protein: CASSLAAMEGNYGYTF

D gene: NA
J gene: TRBJ2-1
V gene: TRBV6-2/TRBV6-3
clone size: few
CDR3 DNA: TGTGCCAGCAGTTATATTACGCCGAATGAGCAGTTCTTC
CDR3 protein: CASSYITPNEQFF

D gene: NA
J gene: TRBJ2-4
V gene: TRBV20-1
clone size: NA
CDR3 DNA: TGCAGTGCTAGAGACCCGACTGTAAACATTCAGTACTTC
CDR3 protein: CSARDPTVNIQYF

D gene: NA
J gene: TRBJ2-5
V gene: TRBV4-1
clone size: NA
CDR3 DNA: TGCGCCAGCAGCCAAGATGGCGACTTACAAGAAGAGACCCAGTACTTC
CDR3 protein: CASSQDGDLQEETQYF

D gene: TRBD2
J gene: TRBJ2-3
V gene: TRBV3-1
clone size: NA
CDR3 DNA: TGTGCCAGCAGCCAAGTAAGAGCGGGAGCCACAGATACGCAGTATTTT
CDR3 protein: CASSQVRAGATDTQYF

D gene: NA
J gene: TRBJ2-7
V gene: TRBV29-1
clone size: few
CDR3 DNA: TGCAGCGTTGAAGAGGGGTTAGAGGGGCCTCCCTACGAGCAGTACTTC
CDR3 protein: CSVEEGLEGPPYEQYF

D gene: NA
J gene: TRBJ2-7
V gene: TRBV6-5
clone size: few
CDR3 DNA: TGTGCCAGCAGTTACTCGTTCGGGGACATGACCTACGAGCAGTACTTC
CDR3 protein: CASSYSFGDMTYEQYF

D gene: TRBD2
J gene: TRBJ2-1
V gene: TRBV4-1
clone size: once
CDR3 DNA: TGCGCCAGCAGCCAGGCGGGAGACGATGAGCAGTTCTTC
CDR3 protein: CASSQAGDDEQFF

D gene: TRBD1
J gene: TRBJ2-7
V gene: TRBV7-2
clone size: NA
CDR3 DNA: TGTGCCAGCAGCTTAGTAGACAGGGTGGCCTACGAGCAGTACTTC
CDR3 protein: CASSLVDRVAYEQYF

D gene: NA
J gene: TRBJ2-4
V gene: TRBV6-5
clone size: NA
CDR3 DNA: TGTGCCAGCAGTTACCATGGGGCAGAGCAGTACTTC
CDR3 protein: CASSYHGAEQYF

D gene: TRBD1
J gene: TRBJ2-7
V gene: TRBV12-3/TRBV12-4
clone size: NA
CDR3 DNA: TGTGCCAGCACCCCCTCTTACAGGGGGTTAAATATTGGTGCCTACGAGCAGTACTTC
CDR3 protein: CASTPSYRGLNIGAYEQYF

D gene: NA
J gene: TRBJ2-1
V gene: TRBV11-2
clone size: NA
CDR3 DNA: TGTGCCAGCATGGCGGGGCCAATCAATGAGCAGTTCTTC
CDR3 protein: CASMAGPINEQFF

D gene: NA
J gene: TRBJ2-7
V gene: TRBV6-5
clone size: NA
CDR3 DNA: TGTGCCAGCAGTTACGGTAACAGGGTCTCCTACGAGCAGTACTTC
CDR3 protein: CASSYGNRVSYEQYF

D gene: TRBD2
J gene: TRBJ2-3
V gene: TRBV4-1
clone size: NA
CDR3 DNA: TGCGCCAGCAGCCCCGTGCGGGAGTTCGGCACAGATACGCAGTATTTT
CDR3 protein: CASSPVREFGTDTQYF

D gene: NA
J gene: TRBJ2-2
V gene: TRBV7-9
clone size: NA
CDR3 DNA: TGTGCCAGCAGCTTAGGTGTGGGACCCACGAACACCGGGGAGCTGTTTTTT
CDR3 protein: CASSLGVGPTNTGELFF

D gene: TRBD1
J gene: TRBJ1-5
V gene: TRBV27
clone size: few
CDR3 DNA: TGTGCCAGCGGCCGGACAGGGACTAATCAGCCCCAGCATTTT
CDR3 protein: CASGRTGTNQPQHF

D gene: NA
J gene: TRBJ2-5
V gene: TRBV20-1
clone size: NA
CDR3 DNA: TGCAGTGCTAGGAGGGTCCCTTACGTGAAAGAGACCCAGTACTTC
CDR3 protein: CSARRVPYVKETQYF

D gene: NA
J gene: TRBJ2-1
V gene: TRBV2
clone size: NA
CDR3 DNA: TGTGCCAGCAGTGAAGCGTGGGGAAGCAATGAGCAGTTCTTC
CDR3 protein: CASSEAWGSNEQFF

D gene: NA
J gene: TRBJ2-5
V gene: TRBV6-5
clone size: NA
CDR3 DNA: TGTGCCAGCAGTTCCGTCTGGGGGTTGGTCCAAGAGACCCAGTACTTC
CDR3 protein: CASSSVWGLVQETQYF

D gene: NA
J gene: TRBJ2-7
V gene: TRBV4-2
clone size: few
CDR3 DNA: TGTGCCAGCAGCCAAACGTCGATCGGTTACGAGCAGTACTTC
CDR3 protein: CASSQTSIGYEQYF

D gene: NA
J gene: TRBJ2-3
V gene: TRBV28
clone size: NA
CDR3 DNA: TGTGCCAGCAGTTTAAACTCCCTCGTAACAGATACGCAGTATTTT
CDR3 protein: CASSLNSLVTDTQYF

D gene: TRBD1
J gene: TRBJ2-5
V gene: TRBV11-2
clone size: NA
CDR3 DNA: TGTGCCAGCAGCTCCCCGGACAGGATGGACGAGACCCAGTACTTC
CDR3 protein: CASSSPDRMDETQYF

D gene: NA
J gene: TRBJ2-7
V gene: TRBV29-1
clone size: few
CDR3 DNA: TGCAGCGTTTCGGCCAACTACGAGCAGTACTTC
CDR3 protein: CSVSANYEQYF

D gene: NA
J gene: TRBJ2-7
V gene: TRBV29-1
clone size: NA
CDR3 DNA: TGCAGCGTCGCCGGGGGAAGGTCCTACGAGCAGTACTTC
CDR3 protein: CSVAGGRSYEQYF

D gene: NA
J gene: TRBJ2-5
V gene: TRBV4-1
clone size: NA
CDR3 DNA: TGCGCCAGCAGCCAAGCTGGTCAGAGTAACAATGAGCAGTACTTC
CDR3 protein: CASSQAGQSNNEQYF

D gene: NA
J gene: TRBJ2-7
V gene: TRBV20-1
clone size: NA
CDR3 DNA: TGCAGTGCTGCCCCTGTCCCGGAGCAGTACTTC
CDR3 protein: CSAAPVPEQYF

D gene: NA
J gene: TRBJ1-1
V gene: TRBV10-3
clone size: NA
CDR3 DNA: TGTGCCACCCGAGGCCTGAACACTGAAGCTTTCTTT
CDR3 protein: CATRGLNTEAFF

D gene: TRBD2
J gene: TRBJ2-7
V gene: TRBV3-1
clone size: few
CDR3 DNA: TGCGCCAGCAGCCAAGCGGGGTTATCCTACGAGCAGTACTTC
CDR3 protein: CASSQAGLSYEQYF

D gene: NA
J gene: TRBJ1-2
V gene: TRBV5-5
clone size: NA
CDR3 DNA: TGTGCCAGCAGCTTGTGGACCTATGGCTACACCTTC
CDR3 protein: CASSLWTYGYTF

D gene: NA
J gene: TRBJ2-1
V gene: TRBV7-9
clone size: NA
CDR3 DNA: TGTGCCAGCAGCTTAGATCAGGGTGAGCAGTTCTTC
CDR3 protein: CASSLDQGEQFF

D gene: NA
J gene: TRBJ2-5
V gene: TRBV20-1
clone size: NA
CDR3 DNA: TGCAGTGCTAGCCACTCCGTTCACCGGGACGAAAAGACCCAGTACTTC
CDR3 protein: CSASHSVHRDEKTQYF

D gene: TRBD1
J gene: TRBJ2-6
V gene: TRBV29-1
clone size: few
CDR3 DNA: TGCAGCGTTGATAATCAGGGGGCTACCTCTGGGGCCAACGTCCTGACTTTC
CDR3 protein: CSVDNQGATSGANVLTF

D gene: NA
J gene: TRBJ2-7
V gene: TRBV15
clone size: NA
CDR3 DNA: TGTGCCACCAGCAGAGGGGGGATTGCCGAGCAGTACTTC
CDR3 protein: CATSRGGIAEQYF

D gene: TRBD1
J gene: TRBJ2-5
V gene: TRBV29-1
clone size: few
CDR3 DNA: TGCAGCGCCGTTTTATGGGACAGGTACCAAGAGACCCAGTACTTC
CDR3 protein: CSAVLWDRYQETQYF

D gene: TRBD1
J gene: TRBJ1-1
V gene: TRBV5-6
clone size: NA
CDR3 DNA: TGTGCCATCAGCTTGGGGACAGGGTTGGGGGCTTTCTTT
CDR3 protein: CAISLGTGLGAFF

D gene: TRBD2
J gene: TRBJ2-5
V gene: TRBV7-9
clone size: NA
CDR3 DNA: TGTGCCAGCAGCTCTCCGGGACTAGAGTACCAGCAGTACTTC
CDR3 protein: CASSSPGLEYQQYF

D gene: NA
J gene: TRBJ2-7
V gene: TRBV27
clone size: few
CDR3 DNA: TGTGCCAGCTCCTCTTGGGGCTACGAGCAGTACTTC
CDR3 protein: CASSSWGYEQYF

D gene: NA
J gene: TRBJ2-5
V gene: TRBV11-2
clone size: NA
CDR3 DNA: TGTGCCAGCAGCTTAGACCCCCAGGGACGGGCCCAGTACTTC
CDR3 protein: CASSLDPQGRAQYF

D gene: NA
J gene: TRBJ2-6
V gene: TRBV7-9
clone size: NA
CDR3 DNA: TGTGCCAGCACTTGGGAGGCCAACGTCCTGACTTTC
CDR3 protein: CASTWEANVLTF

D gene: NA
J gene: TRBJ2-3
V gene: TRBV6-1
clone size: NA
CDR3 DNA: TGTGCCAGCAGAGAGAGAGGGGTGACGACTAGCACAGATACGCAGTATTTT
CDR3 protein: CASRERGVTTSTDTQYF

D gene: NA
J gene: TRBJ2-3
V gene: TRBV7-6
clone size: NA
CDR3 DNA: TGTGCCAGCAGCTTAGAGGTGGGGGCCCAAGATACGCAGTATTTT
CDR3 protein: CASSLEVGAQDTQYF

D gene: NA
J gene: TRBJ2-7
V gene: TRBV24-1
clone size: NA
CDR3 DNA: TGTGCCACCAGTGCATCTAAGGCGGGTCTGGACGAGCAGTACTTC
CDR3 protein: CATSASKAGLDEQYF

D gene: NA
J gene: TRBJ2-2
V gene: TRBV27
clone size: NA
CDR3 DNA: TGTGCCAGCAGTTGGTTTGGTCCCGGGGAGCTGTTTTTT
CDR3 protein: CASSWFGPGELFF

D gene: NA
J gene: TRBJ2-1
V gene: TRBV29-1
clone size: NA
CDR3 DNA: TGCAGCGTTGGGGCGCGCTCCTACAATGAGCAGTTCTTC
CDR3 protein: CSVGARSYNEQFF

D gene: TRBD1
J gene: TRBJ1-4
V gene: TRBV29-1
clone size: NA
CDR3 DNA: TGCAGCGTTGATTCAGGGGGAAGTGAAAAACTGTTTTTT
CDR3 protein: CSVDSGGSEKLFF

D gene: TRBD2
J gene: TRBJ2-1
V gene: TRBV20-1
clone size: NA
CDR3 DNA: TGCAGTGCCCTAGCGGGAGCCGACTACAATGAGCAGTTCTTC
CDR3 protein: CSALAGADYNEQFF

D gene: NA
J gene: TRBJ1-2
V gene: TRBV7-2
clone size: NA
CDR3 DNA: TGTGCCAGCAGCTCGACCCGGGGCTACACCTTC
CDR3 protein: CASSSTRGYTF

D gene: NA
J gene: TRBJ1-2
V gene: TRBV7-2
clone size: few
CDR3 DNA: TGTGCCAGCAGCTTACTCGGCACGGACGGGGACTATGGCTACACCTTC
CDR3 protein: CASSLLGTDGDYGYTF

D gene: NA
J gene: TRBJ2-1
V gene: TRBV6-5
clone size: NA
CDR3 DNA: TGTGCCAGCAGTTACTCGGGCCAAACCTCCTACAATGAGCAGTTCTTC
CDR3 protein: CASSYSGQTSYNEQFF

D gene: NA
J gene: TRBJ2-4
V gene: TRBV29-1
clone size: NA
CDR3 DNA: TGCAGCGTCGAAACGACCAGAGTCAAAAACATTCAGTACTTC
CDR3 protein: CSVETTRVKNIQYF

D gene: NA
J gene: TRBJ2-7
V gene: TRBV12-3/TRBV12-4
clone size: NA
CDR3 DNA: TGTGCCAGCAGCACCGGGACCAGGAGTATCTCCGGCGAGCAGTACTTC
CDR3 protein: CASSTGTRSISGEQYF